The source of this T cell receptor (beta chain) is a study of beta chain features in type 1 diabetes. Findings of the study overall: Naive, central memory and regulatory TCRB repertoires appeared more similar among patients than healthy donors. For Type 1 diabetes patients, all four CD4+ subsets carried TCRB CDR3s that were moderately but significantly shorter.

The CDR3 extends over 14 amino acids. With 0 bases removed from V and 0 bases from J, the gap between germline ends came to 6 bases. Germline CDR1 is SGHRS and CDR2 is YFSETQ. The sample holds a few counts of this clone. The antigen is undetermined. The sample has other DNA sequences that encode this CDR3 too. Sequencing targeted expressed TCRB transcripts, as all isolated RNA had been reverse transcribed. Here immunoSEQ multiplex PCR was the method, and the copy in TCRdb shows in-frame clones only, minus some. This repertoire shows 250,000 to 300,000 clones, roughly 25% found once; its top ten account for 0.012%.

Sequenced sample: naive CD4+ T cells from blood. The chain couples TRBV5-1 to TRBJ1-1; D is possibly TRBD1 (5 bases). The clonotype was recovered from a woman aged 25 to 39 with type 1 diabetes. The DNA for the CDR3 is TGCGCCAGCAGCTTGGACAGGTTGAACACTGAAGCTTTCTTT. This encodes CASSLDRLNTEAFF.